This T cell receptor beta chain was recovered during a study of T cell responses to AZD1222 COVID-19 vaccine. General study points: Variant regions that are unmutated are reportedly the target of nearly half of spike-specific TCRs. Regions 160-218 and 743-854 held dominance among vaccine-associated CD4 TCRs, which spanned spike. Repertoire sampling happened only post peak T cell response.

A note on this clone: As yet, its antigen is unknown.

Some clones are missing from TCRdb's copy, which holds only in-frame ones; the method was immunoSEQ multiplex PCR. This table has about 190,000 clones, about 89% appearing once. The CDR3 is 14 amino acids. V lost 0 bases, J lost 6 bases, and 11 bases lay in between. The germline gives CDR1 SGDLS, CDR2 YYNGEE. The sequences come from peripheral blood, collected on day 0 of MenACWY control vaccination. The chain is built from TRBV9 and TRBJ2-3; a weak D match, TRBD2 (6 bases). This TCR was recovered from an adult in good health. CDR3 nucleotides: TGTGCCAGCAGCGTAGATGGCCGGGGGGATACGCAGTATTTT. Its protein product is CASSVDGRGDTQYF.